The 7 T cell receptor beta chains below all came from one sample that was sequenced in a study of tissue T cells after allogeneic stem cell transplantation. Assay: immunoSEQ multiplex PCR; the TCRdb copy retains only in-frame clones and omits some. This table has 25,000 to 35,000 clones, about 85% appearing once. Sequencing used blood, obtained before transplantation. Receptors originate from a woman aged 18 to 55 who later had graft-versus-host disease after an allogeneic stem cell transplant.

The chain is built from TRBV3-1 (or the pseudogene TRBV3-2) and TRBJ2-1; D unclear. V lost 1 base, J lost 2 bases, and 12 bases lay in between. This CDR3 is 16 amino acids long. Germline lookup yields CDR1 LGHDT and CDR2 YNNKEL (reference sequence). The CDR3 nucleotides are TGTGCCAGCAGCCAAGGGGCTAGAACAGCCTACAATGAGCAGTTCTTC. Translated: CASSQGARTAYNEQFF.

This clone came up a few times. The junction departs from germline at one end; a sequencing error may be responsible. The chain has TRBV7-7 and TRBJ2-2, with D possibly being TRBD2 (6 bases). CDR1 and CDR2 from the germline V gene are SSHAT and FNYEAQ (reference sequence). This CDR3 spans 16 amino acids. The CDR3 sequence is CASSPSGGTNTGELFF. The CDR3 DNA is TGTGCTAGCAGCCCCTCCGGGGGAACGAACACCGGGGAGCTGTTTTTT.

Points on this clone: One end of the junction is discordant with germline, which a read error may explain. The V gene is TRBV4-3, the J gene TRBJ1-1; 8 positions match TRBD1. This CDR3 spans 18 amino acids. Looked up from germline, CDR1 is LGHNA and CDR2 is YSLEER. The DNA of the CDR3 is TGCGCCGGCAGCCAAGACCGACAGGGGCGTCGGCGGGACACTGAAGCTTTCTTT. Its translation is CAGSQDRQGRRRDTEAFF.

The chain couples TRBV11-2 to TRBJ1-3; TRBD1 matches at 8 bases. Germline V CDR1 and CDR2: SGHAT, FQNNGV. The length of the CDR3 is 15 residues. Trimming took 5 bases from V and 2 from J; bases not matched to a gene: 5. CDR3 sequence reads: CASSAGQATGNTIYF. Written as DNA, the CDR3 is TGTGCCAGCAGCGCGGGACAGGCGACTGGAAACACCATATATTTT.

This clone has a handful of counts. The gene calls are TRBV6-1 and TRBJ2-6, with D unresolved. From germline, CDR1 is MNHNS and CDR2 SASEGT. The V gene lost 1 base and the J gene lost 0 bases, with 4 bases spanning the gap. This CDR3 comprises 15 residues. CDR3 sequence reads: CASSEDSSGANVLTF. CDR3 nucleotides: TGTGCCAGCAGTGAAGACAGCTCTGGGGCCAACGTCCTGACTTTC.

The chain carries TRBV3-1 (or the pseudogene TRBV3-2) and TRBJ2-1, with D perhaps TRBD2 (6 bases). The CDR3 is made up of 17 amino acids. CDR1 and CDR2 from the germline V gene are LGHDT and YNNKEL (reference sequence). The V gene lost 2 bases and the J gene lost 6 bases, with 20 bases spanning the gap. The CDR3 spells CASSQSPGLRSANEQFF. The CDR3 bases are TGTGCCAGCAGCCAAAGCCCTGGACTACGAAGCGCCAATGAGCAGTTCTTC.

This clone was recorded once. The rearrangement links TRBV2 to TRBJ2-7; D is uncertain. The CDR3 consists of 14 residues. CDR1 is SNHLY, CDR2 FYNNEI, per germline. Trimming left V 1 base short and J 9 bases short, with 16 bases between. In DNA form, the CDR3 reads TGTGCCAGCAGTGAAGTGGACGGATTCTTGGGGCAGTACTTC. Residues: CASSEVDGFLGQYF.